This TCR beta chain was recorded in a study of memory CD4+ T cells and cytomegalovirus serostatus (dated by TCRdb to the late 2010s). About the study as a whole: The cohort comprised around 35 healthy Belgian adults, 9 CMV seropositive and 24 CMV seronegative. To replicate a published TCR-based CMV serostatus classifier, the study sequenced CD4+ memory TCRbeta repertoires from a Belgian cohort whose cytomegalovirus serostatus was known. The research as a whole found: The results were interpreted as suggesting that the CMV-associated TCR signature is largely present in the CD4+ memory repertoire. Unlike the original study, which covered naive and memory CD4+ and CD8+ populations, the Belgian study sequenced only CD4+CD45RO+ memory cells. For predicting CMV serostatus, the median bootstrapped AUC was roughly 0.95 using the original framework and over 0.9 using a US-trained random forest. The original-framework classifier achieved a median bootstrapped AUC of almost 0.97 with a 95% CI of 0.76-1.00 on the Belgian cohort. Among the 150 to 200 previously reported CMV-associated TCRbeta sequences, 67 showed up in the CD4+ memory repertoires, with each one found in between one and five individuals.

The Quick-DNA Microprep Kit was used to extract genomic DNA from the sorted cells. TCRbeta DNA was amplified with the immunoSEQ hsTCRbeta kit following the manufacturer's protocol. An Illumina MiSeq instrument was used to sequence the TCRbeta libraries. In the authors' own workflow: Following removal of out-of-frame sequences, 2.3 million or so distinct TCRbeta sequences were retained, with an average of about 61,000 per individual. Each individual was scored using the number of roughly 150 previously reported CMV-associated TCRbeta sequences that the individual carried and the total number of productive distinct TCRbeta sequences. A beta-binomial model was reimplemented in Python, and random forests from scikit-learn, run with default parameters, were trained on data from the US cohort. Classifier performance on the Belgian cohort was summarized as median AUC with percentile confidence intervals over 10,000 bootstrap iterations. Sourced from immuneACCESS, this table was stored by TCRdb with only in-frame sequences that have V and J called. A share of the clones is absent; for the studies checked, an unresolved V gene accounts for under half, and the remainder has no known explanation. D and trimming were read from the DNA, whereas the V and J calls and clone size are those reported in that table. This sample gives around 50,000 clones in total; under 80% of them show up just once. The ten largest account for approximately 0.65% of the sample.

Worth noting for this clone: Its antigen has not been determined. Base-call qualities are not available, and no considerably larger clone is one nucleotide away.

The CDR3 starts with the cysteine, ends with the phenylalanine, and has 12 residues. Only the CDR3 DNA is retained, 36 bases long and in frame from the first base. A distance of 12 bases separates the germline ends of V and J, which lose 6 bases and 6 bases respectively. CDR1 and CDR2 were assigned from the germline V gene as SGHTA and FQGNSA. A FACSAria II was used to sort memory CD4+ T cells, defined as single viable CD3+CD4+CD8-CD45RO+ cells. CMV serostatus was determined with a Roche Elecsys assay detecting serum IgG against CMV pp150, pp28, p38 and p52. After the samples were thawed, total CD4+ T cells were enriched through positive selection using CD4 magnetic microbeads. Samples originated from another study that specifically interrogated the CD4+ T cell memory repertoire. Following standard operating procedures, peripheral blood mononuclear cells were isolated and cryopreserved, while serum was kept at -80 degrees C. The staining used CD3-PerCP (BW264/56), CD4-APC (RPA-T4), CD45RO-PE (UCHT1) and CD8-Pacific Orange (3B5) antibodies, and Sytox blue was used to exclude non-viable cells.

The chain employs TRBV7-2 and TRBJ2-7; TRBD2 is a weak D gene call, 7 bases matching. This TCR was sampled from an adult in good health and CMV-seronegative. The sequenced sample was memory CD4+ T cells from blood. The CDR3 protein sequence reads: CASSPGGREQYF. The sequenced DNA: TGTGCCAGCAGTCCCGGGGGGCGCGAGCAGTACTTC.